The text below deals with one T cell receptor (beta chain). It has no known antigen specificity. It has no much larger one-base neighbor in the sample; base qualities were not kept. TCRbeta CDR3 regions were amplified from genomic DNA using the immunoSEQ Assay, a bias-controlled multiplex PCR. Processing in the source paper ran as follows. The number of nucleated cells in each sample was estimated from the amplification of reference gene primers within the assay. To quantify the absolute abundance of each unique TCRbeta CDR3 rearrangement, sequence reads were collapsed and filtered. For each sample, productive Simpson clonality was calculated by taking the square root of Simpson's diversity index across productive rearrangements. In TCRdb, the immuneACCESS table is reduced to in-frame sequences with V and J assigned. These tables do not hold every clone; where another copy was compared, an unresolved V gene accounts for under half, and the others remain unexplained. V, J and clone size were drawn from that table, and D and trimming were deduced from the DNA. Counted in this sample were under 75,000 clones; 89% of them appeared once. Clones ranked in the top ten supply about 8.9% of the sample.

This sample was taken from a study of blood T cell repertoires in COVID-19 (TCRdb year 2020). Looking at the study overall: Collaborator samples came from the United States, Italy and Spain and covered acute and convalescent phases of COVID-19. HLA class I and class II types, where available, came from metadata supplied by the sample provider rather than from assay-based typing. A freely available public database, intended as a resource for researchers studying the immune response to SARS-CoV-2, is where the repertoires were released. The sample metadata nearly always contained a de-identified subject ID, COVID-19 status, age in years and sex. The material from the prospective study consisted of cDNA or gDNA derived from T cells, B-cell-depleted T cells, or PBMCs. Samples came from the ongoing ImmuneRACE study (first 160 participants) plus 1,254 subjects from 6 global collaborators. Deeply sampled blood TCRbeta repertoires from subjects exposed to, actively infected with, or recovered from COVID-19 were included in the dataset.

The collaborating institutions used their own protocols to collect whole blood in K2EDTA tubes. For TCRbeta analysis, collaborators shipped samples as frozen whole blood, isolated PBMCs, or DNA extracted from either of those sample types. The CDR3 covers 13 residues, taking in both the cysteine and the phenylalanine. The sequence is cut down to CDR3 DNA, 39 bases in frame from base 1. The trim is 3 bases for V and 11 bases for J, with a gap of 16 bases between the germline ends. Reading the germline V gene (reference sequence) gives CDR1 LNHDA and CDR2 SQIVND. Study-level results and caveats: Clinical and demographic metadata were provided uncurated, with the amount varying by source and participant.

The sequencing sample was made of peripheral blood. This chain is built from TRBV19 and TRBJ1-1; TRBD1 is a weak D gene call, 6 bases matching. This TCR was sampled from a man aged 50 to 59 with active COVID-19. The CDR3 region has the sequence CASSMDSLKGAFF. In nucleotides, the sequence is TGTGCCAGTAGTATGGACAGCCTAAAAGGGGCTTTCTTT. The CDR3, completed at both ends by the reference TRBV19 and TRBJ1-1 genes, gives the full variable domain DGGITQSPKYLFRKEGQNVTLSCEQNLNHDAMYWYRQDPGQGLRLIYYSQIVNDFQKGDIAEGYSVSREKKESFPLTVTSAQKNPTAFYLCASSMDSLKGAFFGQGTRLTVV.